The text below deals with one T cell receptor beta chain. Its antigen is currently unknown. The CDR3 end is not reached by the read, which stops 3 residues before it; the germline J gene fills it in. This CDR3 has 12 residues. CDR1 is LNHDA, CDR2 SQIVND, per germline (reference sequence). V lost 8 bases and J 3 bases, leaving 10 bases between the germline ends. This record belongs to a study of T cells in women clearing cervical HPV infection. The study, taken as a whole, reports: Cases carried less TRBV6-7 than controls: approximately 0.1% versus 0.16%.

The method was immunoSEQ multiplex PCR; TCRdb's version includes in-frame clones alone and lacks a portion of them. This sample carries 36,000 or so clones, with 1.7% going to the ten biggest clones. This TCR came from a woman between 18 and 70 years old with a cervical HPV16 infection that either progressed to CIN3+ or cleared (not recorded which). Sequences were obtained from blood buffy coat. The chain links TRBV19 to TRBJ1-1; no clear D. CDR3 sequence reads: CASHFQDTEAFF. The CDR3 bases that were read are TGTGCCAGTCACTTTCAGGACACTGAA.